This section outlines one T cell receptor (beta chain) sequence together with its context. Its binding antigen is unknown. The sample holds no much larger clone one base away, and base qualities are not on file. The TCR beta CDR3 regions were amplified from RNA transcripts. A first-round RT-PCR of the TCR CDR3 used the HTBI primer set with the Qiagen OneStep RT-PCR kit. Libraries were constructed in a second round of multiplex PCR, after which size selection and purification were performed. Paired-end sequencing of the libraries was performed with 100 bp reads on an Illumina HiSeq2000. The study's own analysis went as follows. SOAPnuke was used to process the raw data, removing reads that contained adapters or uncalled bases, had a mean Phred below 15, or lacked an exact match to the constant primer or identifier. COPE v1.2.5 was used to merge the high-quality paired reads, and each unique nucleotide sequence was defined as a clonotype. MiTCR v1.1 was used to align clonotypes to the IMGT TRBV, TRBD and TRBJ reference segments. The analysis included only V-J combinations with a frequency above 0.0001, which together covered about 99% of the repertoires. The TCS score was defined as the ratio of F50 (clonal expansion) to E x V (chaos), calculated using BLOSUM62-based TCRdist between CDR3 peptides within each V-J. Welch's t-statistics and random forest reduced roughly 540 V-J features to roughly 13, which were used in a naive Bayes classifier (R e1071). The raw public data were reprocessed by TCRdb itself: fastp quality trimming at Q25, MiXCR clonotype calling, in-frame beta chains only. Each record represents a unique CDR3 protein, reported with the most common genes and DNA among its rows. TCRdb's processing, not the study's, gives the V and J calls here. A total of under 350,000 distinct CDR3 sequences appear in this sample, roughly an eighth of them only once. Roughly 35% of the sample belongs to the ten largest clones.

Ophthalmopathy patients had moderately to severely active disease, with a Clinical Activity Score of 3 or more, a NOSPECS grade of 4 or more, and a disease duration of less than 3 months. The study excluded patients with uncontrolled infections, other autoimmune diseases, pregnancy or lactation. Diagnoses were based on clinical symptoms, serum thyroxine and TRAb, thyroid ultrasound and orbital computed tomography. PBMCs were isolated from more than 9 ml of fresh peripheral blood by Ficoll-Paque density gradient centrifugation. Total RNA was extracted using Trizol reagent, and RNA quality was assessed on an Agilent 2100 Bioanalyzer. This sample is part of a study of T cells in Graves' hyperthyroidism and ophthalmopathy (dated by TCRdb to between 2017 and 2020). For context, the study as a whole: Peripheral blood was collected at initial diagnosis, before any treatment. To identify distinguishing TCR V-J signatures, a discovery cohort of some 99 patients was used, comprising fewer than 45 with Graves' ophthalmopathy and around 60 with stable Graves' hyperthyroidism. Prospective prediction of ophthalmopathy was tested in an independent validation cohort of under 20 hyperthyroidism patients and 15 to 17 patients who later progressed to ophthalmopathy. The roughly 91 discovery patients were randomly divided into training and test sets at a 7:3 ratio. The study also compared thyroid tissue and blood T-cell repertoires from five or six Graves' hyperthyroidism patients. After sampling, hyperthyroidism patients received methimazole starting at 30 mg daily, and ophthalmopathy patients received high-dose intravenous methylprednisolone. According to the paper, TCR Vbeta CDR3 sequencing was carried out on approximately 140 peripheral blood samples, which came from 40 to 45 ophthalmopathy, under 85 hyperthyroidism and roughly 17 progressor patients.

General findings and caveats noted by the study authors: Blood samples also contained most of the expanded thyroid clonotypes (frequency above 0.001), which suggests that blood repertoires may reflect thyroid immune responses. No statistical method was used to fix the sample size in advance, and group allocation was not hidden from the investigators. In validation, the model predicted progression to ophthalmopathy with roughly 70% sensitivity and over 72% specificity, a median of about 6 months before onset. A model built on a 13 V-J signature distinguished ophthalmopathy from stable hyperthyroidism, reaching 87.88% sensitivity and around 81% specificity in cross-validation and 80%/75% in testing.

The CDR3 numbers 15 residues from cysteine through phenylalanine. The entry retains the CDR3 DNA only, 45 bases that are in frame from base 1. Germline trimming amounts to 5 bases on V and 3 bases on J, with 10 as the count of junction bases outside the gene matches. For CDR1 and CDR2, the germline V gene (reference sequence) lists LGHDT and YNNKEL. Sample: blood. This receptor was identified in a woman between 40 and 50 years old with Graves' ophthalmopathy. The sequence links TRBV3-1 to TRBJ2-7; 7 bases in the junction line up with TRBD2. The DNA sequence is given as TGTGCCAGCAGCAAGACTAGCAGCCCTTTCTACGAGCAGTACTTC. Translated, it gives CASSKTSSPFYEQYF.